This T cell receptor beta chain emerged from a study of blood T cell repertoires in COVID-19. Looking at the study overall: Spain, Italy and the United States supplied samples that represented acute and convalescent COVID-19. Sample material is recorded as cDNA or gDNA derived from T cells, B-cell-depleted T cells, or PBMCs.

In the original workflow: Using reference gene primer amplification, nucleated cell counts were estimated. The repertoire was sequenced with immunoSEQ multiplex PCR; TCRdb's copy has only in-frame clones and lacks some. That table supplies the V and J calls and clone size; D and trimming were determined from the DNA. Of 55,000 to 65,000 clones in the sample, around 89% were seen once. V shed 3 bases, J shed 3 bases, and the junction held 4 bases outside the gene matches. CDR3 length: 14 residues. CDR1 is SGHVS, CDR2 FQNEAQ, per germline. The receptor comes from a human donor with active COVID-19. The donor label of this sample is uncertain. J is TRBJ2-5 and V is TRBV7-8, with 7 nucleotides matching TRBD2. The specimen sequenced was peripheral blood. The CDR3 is CASSFTAGEETQYF. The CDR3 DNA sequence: TGTGCCAGCAGCTTTACGGCGGGGGAAGAGACCCAGTACTTC.